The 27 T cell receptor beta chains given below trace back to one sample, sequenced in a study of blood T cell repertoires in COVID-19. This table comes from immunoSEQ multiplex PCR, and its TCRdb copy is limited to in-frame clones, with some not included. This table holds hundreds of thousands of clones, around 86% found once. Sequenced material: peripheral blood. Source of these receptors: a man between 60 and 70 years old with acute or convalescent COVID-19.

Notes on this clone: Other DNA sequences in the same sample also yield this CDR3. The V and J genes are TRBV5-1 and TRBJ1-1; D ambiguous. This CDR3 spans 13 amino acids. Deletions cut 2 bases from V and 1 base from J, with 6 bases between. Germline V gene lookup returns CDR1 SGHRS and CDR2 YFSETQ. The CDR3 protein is CASSLQQNTEAFF. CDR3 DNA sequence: TGCGCCAGCAGCTTACAACAGAACACTGAAGCTTTCTTT.

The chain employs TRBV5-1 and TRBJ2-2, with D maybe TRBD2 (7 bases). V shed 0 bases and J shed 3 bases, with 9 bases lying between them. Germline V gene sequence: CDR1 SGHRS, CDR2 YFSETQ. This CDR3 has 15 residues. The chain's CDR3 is CASSLAGGHTGELFF. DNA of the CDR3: TGCGCCAGCAGCTTGGCGGGGGGCCACACCGGGGAGCTGTTTTTT.

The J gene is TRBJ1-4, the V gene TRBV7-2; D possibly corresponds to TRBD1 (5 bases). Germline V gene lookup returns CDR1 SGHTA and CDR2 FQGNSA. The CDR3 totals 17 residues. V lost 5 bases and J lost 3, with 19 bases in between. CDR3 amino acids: CASSPGRARPANEKLFF. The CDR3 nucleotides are TGTGCCAGCAGCCCTGGCAGGGCAAGACCAGCTAATGAAAAACTGTTTTTT.

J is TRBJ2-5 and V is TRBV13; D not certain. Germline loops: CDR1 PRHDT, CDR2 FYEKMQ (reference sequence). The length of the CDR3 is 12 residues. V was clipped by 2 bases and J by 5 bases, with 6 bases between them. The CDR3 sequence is CASSLPRETQYF. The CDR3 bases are TGTGCCAGCAGCTTACCACGGGAGACCCAGTACTTC.

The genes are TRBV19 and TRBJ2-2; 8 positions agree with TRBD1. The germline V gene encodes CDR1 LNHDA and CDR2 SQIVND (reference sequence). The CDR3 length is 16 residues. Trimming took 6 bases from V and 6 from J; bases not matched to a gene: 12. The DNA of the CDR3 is TGTGCCAGTAGATGGGCACCGGGACAGGCGGCCGGGGAGCTGTTTTTT. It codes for CASRWAPGQAAGELFF.

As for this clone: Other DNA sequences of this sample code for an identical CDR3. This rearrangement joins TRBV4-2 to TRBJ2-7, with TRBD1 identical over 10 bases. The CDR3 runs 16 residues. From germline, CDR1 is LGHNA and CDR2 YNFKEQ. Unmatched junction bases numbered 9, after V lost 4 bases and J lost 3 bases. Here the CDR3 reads CASSRARQGAFYEQYF. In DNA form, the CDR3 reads TGTGCCAGCAGCCGAGCACGACAGGGGGCGTTCTACGAGCAGTACTTC.

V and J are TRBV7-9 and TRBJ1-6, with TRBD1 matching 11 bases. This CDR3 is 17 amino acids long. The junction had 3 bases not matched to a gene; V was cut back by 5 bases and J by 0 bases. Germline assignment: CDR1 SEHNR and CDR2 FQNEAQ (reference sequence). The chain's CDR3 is CASSGTGGSSYNSPLHF. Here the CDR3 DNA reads TGTGCCAGCAGCGGGACAGGGGGTAGCTCCTATAATTCACCCCTCCACTTT.

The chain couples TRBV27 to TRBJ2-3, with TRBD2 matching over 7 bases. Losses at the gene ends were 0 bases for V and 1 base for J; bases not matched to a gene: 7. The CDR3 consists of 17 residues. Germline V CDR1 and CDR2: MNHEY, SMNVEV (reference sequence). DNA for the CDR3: TGTGCCAGCAGTTTATCTATGGCGAGCGGGGGCACAGATACGCAGTATTTT. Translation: CASSLSMASGGTDTQYF.

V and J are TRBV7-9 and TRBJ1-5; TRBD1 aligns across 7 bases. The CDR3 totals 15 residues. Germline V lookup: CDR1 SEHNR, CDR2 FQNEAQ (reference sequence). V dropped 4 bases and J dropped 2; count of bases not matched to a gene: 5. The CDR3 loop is CASSSYTGGNQPQHF. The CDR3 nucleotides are TGTGCCAGCAGCTCCTACACAGGGGGCAATCAGCCCCAGCATTTT. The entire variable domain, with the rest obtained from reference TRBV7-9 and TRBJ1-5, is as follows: DTGVSQNPRHKITKRGQNVTFRCDPISEHNRLYWYRQTLGQGPEFLTYFQNEAQLEKSRLLSDRFSAERPKGSFSTLEIQRTEQGDSAMYLCASSSYTGGNQPQHFGDGTRLSIL.

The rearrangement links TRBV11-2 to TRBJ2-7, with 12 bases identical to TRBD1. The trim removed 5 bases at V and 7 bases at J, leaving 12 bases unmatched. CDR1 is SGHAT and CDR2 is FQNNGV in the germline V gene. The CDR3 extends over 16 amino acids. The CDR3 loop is CASSAPGTGGIGEQYF. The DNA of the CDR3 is TGTGCCAGCAGCGCCCCCGGGACAGGGGGCATAGGGGAGCAGTACTTC.

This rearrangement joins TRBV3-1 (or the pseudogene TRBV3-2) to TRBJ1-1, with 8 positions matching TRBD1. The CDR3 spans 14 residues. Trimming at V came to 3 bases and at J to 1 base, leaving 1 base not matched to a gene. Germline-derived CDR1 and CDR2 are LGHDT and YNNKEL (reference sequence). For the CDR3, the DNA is TGTGCCAGCAGCCACGGGACAGGGAACACTGAAGCTTTCTTT. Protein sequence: CASSHGTGNTEAFF.

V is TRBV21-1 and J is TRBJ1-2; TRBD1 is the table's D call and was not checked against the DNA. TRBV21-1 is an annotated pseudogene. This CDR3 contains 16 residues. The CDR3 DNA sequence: TGTGCCAGCAGGACAGGGGTTCCATCTCCCTACTATGGCTACACCTTC. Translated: CASRTGVPSPYYGYTF.

The CDR3 bases are TGTGCCAGCAACCCAGGGACTCAAGAGACCCAGTACTTC. The encoded protein is CASNPGTQETQYF. The chain uses TRBV6-5 and TRBJ2-5; D perhaps matches TRBD2 (6 bases). Germline V CDR1 and CDR2: MNHEY, SVGAGI. V lost 7 bases, J lost 2 bases, and 11 bases lay in between. The CDR3 spans 13 residues.

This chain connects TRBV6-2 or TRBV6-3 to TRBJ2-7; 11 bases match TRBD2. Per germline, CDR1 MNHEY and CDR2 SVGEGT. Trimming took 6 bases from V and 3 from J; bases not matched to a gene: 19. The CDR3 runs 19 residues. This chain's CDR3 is CASSDPLAGGPLPHYEQYF. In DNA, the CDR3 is TGTGCCAGCAGCGATCCTCTAGCGGGGGGTCCCCTTCCGCACTACGAGCAGTACTTC.

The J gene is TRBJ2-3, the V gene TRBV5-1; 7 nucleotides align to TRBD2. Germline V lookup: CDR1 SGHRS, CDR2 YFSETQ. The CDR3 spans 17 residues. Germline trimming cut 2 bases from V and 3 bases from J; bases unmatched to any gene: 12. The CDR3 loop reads CASSFRSRVGGTDTQYF. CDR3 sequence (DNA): TGCGCCAGCAGCTTTCGAAGCAGGGTCGGGGGGACAGATACGCAGTATTTT.

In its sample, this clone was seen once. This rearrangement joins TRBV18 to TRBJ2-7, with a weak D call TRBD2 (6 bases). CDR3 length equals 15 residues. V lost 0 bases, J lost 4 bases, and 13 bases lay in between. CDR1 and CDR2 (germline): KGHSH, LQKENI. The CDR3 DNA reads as TGTGCCAGCTCACCACCGCTCAATGGGGGGTACGAGCAGTACTTC. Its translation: CASSPPLNGGYEQYF.

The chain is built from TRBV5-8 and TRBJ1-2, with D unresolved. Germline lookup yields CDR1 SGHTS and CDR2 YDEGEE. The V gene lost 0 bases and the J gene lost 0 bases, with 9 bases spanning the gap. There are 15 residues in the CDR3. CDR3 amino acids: CASSLGRLTNYGYTF. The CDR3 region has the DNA TGTGCCAGCAGCTTGGGCCGACTAACTAACTATGGCTACACCTTC.

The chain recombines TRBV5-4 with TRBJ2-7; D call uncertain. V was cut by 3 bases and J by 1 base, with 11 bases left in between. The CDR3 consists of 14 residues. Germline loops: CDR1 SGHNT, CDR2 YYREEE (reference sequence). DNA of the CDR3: TGTGCCAGCAGCTCGAGACAACGTTCCTACGAGCAGTACTTC. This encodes CASSSRQRSYEQYF.

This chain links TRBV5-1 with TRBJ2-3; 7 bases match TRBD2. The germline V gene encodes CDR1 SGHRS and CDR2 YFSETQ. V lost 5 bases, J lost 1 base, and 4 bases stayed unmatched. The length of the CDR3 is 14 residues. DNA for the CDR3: TGCGCCAGCAGTCTGGCGGGGGGCACAGATACGCAGTATTTT. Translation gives CASSLAGGTDTQYF.

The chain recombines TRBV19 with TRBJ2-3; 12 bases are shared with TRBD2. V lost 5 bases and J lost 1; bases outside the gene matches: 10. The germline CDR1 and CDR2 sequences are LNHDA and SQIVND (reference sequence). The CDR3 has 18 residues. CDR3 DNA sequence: TGTGCCAGTAGTTATCTTGCTAGCGGGGGGGCCGGCACAGATACGCAGTATTTT. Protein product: CASSYLASGGAGTDTQYF.

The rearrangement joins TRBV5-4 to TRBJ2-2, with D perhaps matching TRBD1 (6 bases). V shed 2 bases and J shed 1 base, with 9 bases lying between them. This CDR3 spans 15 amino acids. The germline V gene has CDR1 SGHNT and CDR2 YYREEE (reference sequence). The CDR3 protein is CASSFLQGNTGELFF. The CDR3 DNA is TGTGCCAGCAGCTTTTTACAGGGGAACACCGGGGAGCTGTTTTTT.

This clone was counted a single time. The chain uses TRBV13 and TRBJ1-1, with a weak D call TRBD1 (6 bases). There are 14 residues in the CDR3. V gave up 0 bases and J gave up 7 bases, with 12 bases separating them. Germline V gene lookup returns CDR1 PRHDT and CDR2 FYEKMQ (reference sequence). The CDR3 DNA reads TGTGCCAGCAGCTTAGGTCGGGGGGCCATTGAAGCTTTCTTT. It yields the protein CASSLGRGAIEAFF.

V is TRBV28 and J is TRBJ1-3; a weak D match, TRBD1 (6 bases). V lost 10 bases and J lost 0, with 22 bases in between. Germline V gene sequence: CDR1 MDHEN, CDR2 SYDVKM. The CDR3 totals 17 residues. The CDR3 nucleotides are TGTGCCATTAGGGGTACCCAGGGGCCCCGCTCTGGAAACACCATATATTTT. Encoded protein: CAIRGTQGPRSGNTIYF.

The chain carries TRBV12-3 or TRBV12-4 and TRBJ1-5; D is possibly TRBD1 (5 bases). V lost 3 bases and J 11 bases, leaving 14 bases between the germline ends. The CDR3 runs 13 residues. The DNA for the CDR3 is TGTGCCAGCAGTTTTAGGGAGGGACCTTCCCAGCATTTT. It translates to CASSFREGPSQHF.

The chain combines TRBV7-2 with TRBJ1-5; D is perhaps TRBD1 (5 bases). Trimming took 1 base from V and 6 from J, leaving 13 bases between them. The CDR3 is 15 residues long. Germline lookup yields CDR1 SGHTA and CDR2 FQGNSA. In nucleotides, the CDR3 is TGTGCCAGCAGCTTAGGATCAGGGTTGAGTCAGCCCCAGCATTTT. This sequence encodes CASSLGSGLSQPQHF. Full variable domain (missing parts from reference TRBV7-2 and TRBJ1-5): GAGVSQSPSNKVTEKGKDVELRCDPISGHTALYWYRQSLGQGLEFLIYFQGNSAPDKSGLPSDRFSAERTGGSVSTLTIQRTQQEDSAVYLCASSLGSGLSQPQHFGDGTRLSIL.

CDR3 sequence reads: CASSISQGALYEQYF. The CDR3 coding sequence is TGTGCCAGTAGTATATCGCAGGGGGCCCTCTACGAGCAGTACTTC. The chain links TRBV19 to TRBJ2-7, with TRBD1 matching 8 bases. Germline assignment: CDR1 LNHDA and CDR2 SQIVND (reference sequence). The CDR3 loop spans 15 amino acids. The trim removed 2 bases at V and 3 bases at J, leaving 6 bases unmatched.

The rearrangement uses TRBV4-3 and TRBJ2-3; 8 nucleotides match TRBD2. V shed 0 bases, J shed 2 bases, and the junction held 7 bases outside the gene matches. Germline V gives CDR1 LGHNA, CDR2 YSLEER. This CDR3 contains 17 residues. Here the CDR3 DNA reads TGCGCCAGCAGCCAAGATCGGCGGGGGGTCTCCACAGATACGCAGTATTTT. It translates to CASSQDRRGVSTDTQYF.